The next 25 T cell receptor beta chains were all read from a single sample in a study of radiation and T cells in renal cell carcinoma. Time point in this sample: blood 2 weeks post-SBRT. Noted treatment: 15 Gy SBRT to primary tumor, nephrectomy 4 weeks later. Libraries were prepared by immunoSEQ multiplex PCR; TCRdb keeps only in-frame clonotypes and omits some of them. The sample has 100,000 to 150,000 clones; 85% to 90% are singletons. The starting material was blood, obtained from a patient whose treatment included radiotherapy and nephrectomy. The receptors come from a woman in her seventies with renal cell carcinoma.

The V and J genes are TRBV11-3 and TRBJ2-7; unclear D gene. The CDR3 has 12 residues. Per the germline V gene, CDR1 is SGHNT and CDR2 is YENEEA. V lost 1 base and J lost 2, with 3 bases in between. CDR3 DNA sequence: TGTGCCAGCAGCTTAGGAGCCTACGAGCAGTACTTC. Residues: CASSLGAYEQYF.

The chain uses TRBV19 and TRBJ2-3; possible D gene TRBD2, 5 bases. The CDR3 consists of 15 residues. Trimming removed 6 bases from V and 4 bases from J, with 17 bases in between. Germline-derived CDR1 and CDR2 are LNHDA and SQIVND (reference sequence). The CDR3 region is CASRNPGLASDTQYF. The CDR3 nucleotides read TGTGCCAGTAGGAACCCTGGGCTAGCCTCAGATACGCAGTATTTT.

The V gene is TRBV28, the J gene TRBJ2-1; TRBD1 matches at 9 bases. The V and J ends lost 0 bases and 0 bases, in that order; junction bases with no gene match: 0. The germline CDR1 and CDR2 sequences are MDHEN and SYDVKM. This CDR3 is built from 16 residues. This CDR3 is CASSLWGQGSYNEQFF. The CDR3 DNA is TGTGCCAGCAGTTTATGGGGACAGGGCTCCTACAATGAGCAGTTCTTC.

This clone was seen a few times. The chain uses TRBV30 and TRBJ2-1, with 8 bases aligning to TRBD1. CDR1 and CDR2 from the germline V gene are GTSNPN and SVGIG (reference sequence). The CDR3 extends over 14 amino acids. The junction had 8 bases not matched to a gene; V was cut back by 5 bases and J by 5 bases. The CDR3 sequence is CAWGGQEAHNEQFF. The CDR3 region has the DNA TGTGCCTGGGGGGGACAGGAGGCCCACAATGAGCAGTTCTTC.

V gene TRBV7-9 combines with J gene TRBJ2-1, with TRBD1 as a possible D gene (6 bases). Germline-derived CDR1 and CDR2 are SEHNR and FQNEAQ (reference sequence). V lost 3 bases and J lost 6, with 18 bases in between. The CDR3 spans 16 residues. The DNA for the CDR3 is TGTGCCAGCAGCTTCAGGGGCGCAGTTGATGTCAATGAGCAGTTCTTC. Protein product: CASSFRGAVDVNEQFF.

V usage is TRBV19 and J usage is TRBJ2-7, with TRBD2 identical over 8 bases. This CDR3 region has 14 residues. V trimming: 9 bases; J trimming: 4 bases; junction bases outside the gene matches: 11. Germline CDR1 LNHDA, CDR2 SQIVND (reference sequence). The CDR3 region is CASRRAGGVYEQYF. The DNA of the CDR3 is TGTGCCAGCCGGCGGGCGGGGGGTGTGTACGAGCAGTACTTC.

This clone was recorded only once. The chain couples TRBV30 to TRBJ2-5; 15 nucleotides line up with TRBD2. The CDR3 sequence is 14 residues long. Germline CDR1 reads GTSNPN; CDR2 reads SVGIG (reference sequence). V was clipped by 5 bases and J by 7 bases; unmatched bases: 5. The CDR3 DNA is TGTGCCTGGGGGACTAGCGGGGGGCCGGCGACCCAGTACTTC. Protein sequence: CAWGTSGGPATQYF.

The chain uses TRBV7-6 and TRBJ2-3; tentative D call: TRBD1 (6 bases). Germline CDR1 and CDR2: SGHVS and FNYEAQ. Trimming shortened V by 1 base and J by 14 bases, and 19 bases separated the two germline ends. This CDR3 region has 14 residues. The CDR3 DNA follows: TGTGCCAGCAGCTTAGTAGGGAACAGGGTGGAGGCGTATTTT. Amino acid sequence: CASSLVGNRVEAYF.

This clone was seen only once. The CDR3 sequence is CASSLYNYYGYTF. CDR3 nucleotide sequence: TGTGCCAGCTCCTTATACAACTACTATGGCTACACCTTC. This sequence joins TRBV18 and TRBJ1-2, with no clear D. The V gene lost 6 bases and the J gene lost 3 bases, with 11 bases spanning the gap. CDR3 size: 13 residues. From germline, CDR1 is KGHSH and CDR2 LQKENI. The whole variable domain, remainder taken from reference TRBV18 and TRBJ1-2, is NAGVMQNPRHLVRRRGQEARLRCSPMKGHSHVYWYRQLPEEGLKFMVYLQKENIIDESGMPKERFSAEFPKEGPSILRIQQVVRGDSAAYFCASSLYNYYGYTFGSGTRLTVV.

As for this clone: Other nucleotide sequences in the sample specify the same CDR3. This chain links TRBV19 with TRBJ2-3; a possible D gene is TRBD1 (6 bases). The CDR3 runs 12 residues. Trimming took 7 bases from V and 3 from J, leaving 8 bases between them. Germline assignment: CDR1 LNHDA and CDR2 SQIVND (reference sequence). CDR3 DNA sequence: TGTGCCAGTACCCAGGGGACAGATACGCAGTATTTT. The encoded protein is CASTQGTDTQYF.

This chain uses TRBV19 with TRBJ1-1, with TRBD1 matching over 7 bases. The CDR3 covers 13 residues. The V gene end was trimmed by 1 base and the J gene end by 11 bases; junction bases not matched to a gene: 7. Per the germline V gene, CDR1 is LNHDA and CDR2 is SQIVND (reference sequence). CDR3 nucleotides: TGTGCCAGTAGTATAGTGGCAGGGGGAGAGGCTTTCTTT. This translates into CASSIVAGGEAFF.

In this sample, this clone turned up a few times. The chain is built from TRBV2 and TRBJ1-1; 7 positions match TRBD1. The V gene end was trimmed by 11 bases and the J gene end by 1 base; junction bases not matched to a gene: 4. Per the germline V gene, CDR1 is SNHLY and CDR2 is FYNNEI. The CDR3 covers 12 residues. The CDR3 nucleotides are TGTGCCGGCGGGACAGCGAACACTGAAGCTTTCTTT. Translating gives CAGGTANTEAFF.

The CDR3 loop is CASSLNKANYGYTF. The CDR3 DNA follows: TGTGCCAGCAGTTTAAACAAGGCTAACTATGGCTACACCTTC. The V gene is TRBV5-6, the J gene TRBJ1-2; D remains ambiguous. The CDR3 runs to 14 residues. The germline V gene has CDR1 SGHDT and CDR2 YYEEEE. Trimming stripped 5 bases from V and 0 bases from J, with 11 bases between.

V is TRBV7-9 and J is TRBJ2-3, with 8 bases lining up with TRBD1. This CDR3 has 14 amino acids. With V trimmed by 3 bases and J by 3 bases, 2 bases remained unmatched. Germline loops: CDR1 SEHNR, CDR2 FQNEAQ (reference sequence). The CDR3, as DNA: TGTGCCAGCAGCTTCGGGACAGGAACAGATACGCAGTATTTT. It specifies CASSFGTGTDTQYF.

The chain recombines TRBV6-5 with TRBJ2-5, with TRBD1 matching 7 bases. From germline, CDR1 is MNHEY and CDR2 SVGAGI. With 5 bases clipped from V and 6 bases from J, the junction kept 6 bases outside the gene matches. The CDR3 consists of 13 residues. CDR3 DNA sequence: TGTGCCAGCAGTATGGACAGGCTACAGACCCAGTACTTC. It encodes CASSMDRLQTQYF.

As concerns this clone: The sample carries other DNA sequences with the same CDR3. The chain couples TRBV29-1 to TRBJ1-1, with D tentatively TRBD1 (5 bases). The CDR3 is made up of 15 amino acids. The V end was cut by 5 bases, the J end by 1 base, with 17 bases between. Germline V gives CDR1 SQVTM, CDR2 ANQGSEA. The CDR3 reads CSVSRTPPANTEAFF. The CDR3 nucleotides read TGCAGCGTTTCTCGGACACCGCCCGCGAACACTGAAGCTTTCTTT.

The chain is built from TRBV27 and TRBJ1-1; D is perhaps TRBD1 (5 bases). CDR1 MNHEY and CDR2 SMNVEV come from the germline V gene (reference sequence). This CDR3 is built from 12 residues. Trimming left V 6 bases short and J 9 bases short, with 14 bases between. The CDR3 nucleotides are TGTGCCAGCAGCCCTGGGGCAGGGAAAGCTTTCTTT. This translates into CASSPGAGKAFF.

V gene TRBV6-4 combines with J gene TRBJ2-6; tentatively, D is TRBD1 (7 bases). The CDR3 contains 15 residues. Germline V gives CDR1 MRHNA, CDR2 SNTAGT. The ends were cut back, 3 bases at V and 3 bases at J, with 9 bases in the middle. This chain's CDR3 is CASSEQGGGANVLTF. For the CDR3, the DNA is TGTGCCAGCAGTGAGCAGGGGGGTGGGGCCAACGTCCTGACTTTC.

This clone was counted once. This rearrangement joins TRBV18 to TRBJ2-2; 10 nucleotides agree with TRBD1. After removal of 4 bases from V and 2 bases from J, the junction contained 7 bases not matched to a gene. The germline V gene has CDR1 KGHSH and CDR2 LQKENI. This CDR3 has 17 amino acids. This chain's CDR3 is CASSRVTGGENTGELFF. CDR3 coding DNA: TGTGCCAGCTCACGAGTGACAGGGGGCGAAAACACCGGGGAGCTGTTTTTT.

CDR3 protein: CASSQGADSNQPQHF. The CDR3 DNA reads TGCGCCAGCAGCCAAGGGGCGGATAGCAATCAGCCCCAGCATTTT. The chain couples TRBV4-1 to TRBJ1-5; D is ambiguous. The V gene's germline CDR1 is MGHRA and CDR2 YSYEKL. V was shortened by 1 base and J by 0 bases, with 7 bases between the two germline ends. This CDR3 has 15 amino acids.

In its sample, this clone was seen a few times. V usage is TRBV5-4 and J usage is TRBJ2-3; the match to TRBD2 covers 7 bases. This CDR3 contains 15 residues. V lost 4 bases and J lost 0; bases outside the gene matches: 5. Germline V CDR1 and CDR2: SGHNT, YYREEE (reference sequence). The CDR3 DNA is TGTGCCAGCAGCCTGGGCGGGGGAAGCACAGATACGCAGTATTTT. Its translation: CASSLGGGSTDTQYF.

The V call is TRBV6-1, the J call TRBJ1-1; D gene ambiguous. The CDR3 extends over 13 amino acids. Trimming left V 0 bases short and J 1 base short, with 3 bases between. Germline V gene lookup returns CDR1 MNHNS and CDR2 SASEGT. CDR3: CASSEARNTEAFF. CDR3 DNA sequence: TGTGCCAGCAGTGAAGCGAGGAACACTGAAGCTTTCTTT.

The J gene is TRBJ1-2, the V gene TRBV9, with D possibly being TRBD1 (6 bases). Germline assignment: CDR1 SGDLS and CDR2 YYNGEE. The V and J ends lost 3 bases and 4 bases respectively, with 16 bases between them. The CDR3 extends over 15 amino acids. CDR3 DNA: TGTGCCAGCAGCGGAACCGGGACAACTGTCTATGGCTACACCTTC. Translation: CASSGTGTTVYGYTF.

The chain recombines TRBV7-9 with TRBJ1-5, with D possibly being TRBD1 (5 bases). The length of the CDR3 is 15 residues. Trimming cost V 5 bases and J 0 bases, with 11 bases left between them. Germline values: CDR1 SEHNR, CDR2 FQNEAQ (reference sequence). The CDR3 region is CASSPGTDSNQPQHF. DNA for the CDR3: TGTGCCAGCAGCCCAGGGACGGATAGCAATCAGCCCCAGCATTTT.

The chain recombines TRBV11-3 with TRBJ2-1; 7 nucleotides align to TRBD2. Unmatched junction bases numbered 6, after V lost 5 bases and J lost 2 bases. In germline, CDR1 is SGHNT, CDR2 YENEEA. CDR3 size: 15 residues. In nucleotides, the CDR3 is TGTGCCAGCAGCAGCACTCTAGCGGCCTACAATGAGCAGTTCTTC. It codes for CASSSTLAAYNEQFF. Combining the CDR3 with reference TRBV11-3 and TRBJ2-1 gives the whole variable domain EAGVVQSPRYKIIEKKQPVAFWCNPISGHNTLYWYLQNLGQGPELLIRYENEEAVDDSQLPKDRFSAERLKGVDSTLKIQPAELGDSAVYLCASSSTLAAYNEQFFGPGTRLTVL.